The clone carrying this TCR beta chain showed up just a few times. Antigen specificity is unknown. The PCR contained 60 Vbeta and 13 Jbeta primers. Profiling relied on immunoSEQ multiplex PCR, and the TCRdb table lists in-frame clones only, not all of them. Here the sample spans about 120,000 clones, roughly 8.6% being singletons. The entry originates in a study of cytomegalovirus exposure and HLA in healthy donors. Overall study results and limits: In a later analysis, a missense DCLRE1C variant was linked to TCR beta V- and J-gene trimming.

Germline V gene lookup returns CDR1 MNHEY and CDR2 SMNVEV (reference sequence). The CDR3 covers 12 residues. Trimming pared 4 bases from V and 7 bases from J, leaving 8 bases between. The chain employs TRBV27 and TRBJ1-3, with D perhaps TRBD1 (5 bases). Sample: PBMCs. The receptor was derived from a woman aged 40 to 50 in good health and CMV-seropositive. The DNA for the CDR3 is TGTGCCAGCAGTTCCGGGGGGAACACCATATATTTT. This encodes CASSSGGNTIYF.